This entry describes one T cell receptor beta chain. No antigen is known for it. This sample stems from a study of cytomegalovirus exposure and HLA in healthy donors. V lost 6 bases to trimming and J lost 6 bases, with 13 bases between them. Germline-derived CDR1 and CDR2 are MNHEY and SMNVEV (reference sequence). CDR3 size: 13 residues. Primers included in the PCR were 60 Vbeta and 13 Jbeta primers. Sequencing was performed with immunoSEQ multiplex PCR; in TCRdb, only in-frame clones are kept and a portion is missing. The profile shows 150,000 to 190,000 clones, about 88% of them singletons. Regarding the study as a whole: Later analysis found that TCR beta chains associated with HLA were more clonally expanded than other, equally common chains. At a 0.05 false discovery rate, a later analysis found some 18,000 TCR beta sequences to be associated with HLA alleles. Presence/absence analyses assumed roughly uniform sequencing depth across donors, which may not hold.

The TCR sequence derives from a woman aged 18-30 years in good health and CMV-seronegative. This rearrangement joins TRBV27 to TRBJ2-3; D might be TRBD2 (5 bases). The source material was PBMCs. The CDR3 DNA reads as TGTGCCAGCAGGGACTTGTCCCCGGATACGCAGTATTTT. Residues: CASRDLSPDTQYF.